This TCR beta chain was identified in a study of PD-1 blockade in classical Hodgkin lymphoma. Overall study: A 3 mg/kg intravenous dose of nivolumab was received by patients every 2 weeks.

Data came from immunoSEQ multiplex PCR; TCRdb stores just in-frame clones and leaves some out. The table has roughly 90,000 clones, 81% seen once. Whole-study findings and limits: A significant rise in TCR diversity was seen by C4D1 for CD4+ cells but not for CD8+ cells.

Every single patient, without exception, relapsed after autologous stem cell transplantation, and brentuximab vedotin exposure varied. Of note for this clone: Its antigen is not known.

The CDR3 is 14 residues long. CDR1 is SGHNT and CDR2 is YENEEA in the germline V gene. Trimming removed 8 bases at V and 2 bases at J, with 16 bases between. Sequencing used peripheral blood mononuclear cells (PBMCs), obtained before the second cycle of nivolumab. The receptor comes from a human donor with classical Hodgkin lymphoma. The gene calls are TRBV11-3 and TRBJ2-7; D uncertain. CDR3 nucleotides: TGTGCCAGCGGTCCTTTGTTGCGCACCTACGAGCAGTACTTC. It codes for CASGPLLRTYEQYF.